The source of this TCR beta chain is a study of PD-1 blockade in mismatch repair-deficient tumors. In the study overall: Enrolled about 2012-2016, patients had progressing, pretreated mismatch repair-deficient cancers of 12 to 13 types. Study-wide findings and caveats: Rapid post-treatment expansion, then contraction, generally preceding radiologic response, marked tumor-resident clones.

Germline assignment: CDR1 MNHEY and CDR2 SMNVEV (reference sequence). This CDR3 is 13 amino acids long. Trimming at V came to 5 bases and at J to 6 bases, leaving 7 bases not matched to a gene. The assay was immunoSEQ multiplex PCR, and TCRdb's table has in-frame clones only and misses some. The sample has around 810 clones, 69% seen once. The sample's time point: archival surgical resection tumor tissue. All patients were mismatch repair deficient, assessed by either PCR or immunohistochemistry. To note about this clone: Its antigen is undetermined. No conserved phenylalanine or tryptophan ends this CDR3, so it is likely a read error.

The material sequenced was primary tumor tissue, taken from a patient treated with pembrolizumab. This receptor was obtained from an adult with mismatch repair-deficient cancer. This chain connects TRBV27 to TRBJ2-7, with 7 bases fitting TRBD1. Written as DNA, the CDR3 is TGTGCCAGCAGTACGACAGGGTGGGGCGAGCAGTACCTC. Its protein is CASSTTGWGEQYL.